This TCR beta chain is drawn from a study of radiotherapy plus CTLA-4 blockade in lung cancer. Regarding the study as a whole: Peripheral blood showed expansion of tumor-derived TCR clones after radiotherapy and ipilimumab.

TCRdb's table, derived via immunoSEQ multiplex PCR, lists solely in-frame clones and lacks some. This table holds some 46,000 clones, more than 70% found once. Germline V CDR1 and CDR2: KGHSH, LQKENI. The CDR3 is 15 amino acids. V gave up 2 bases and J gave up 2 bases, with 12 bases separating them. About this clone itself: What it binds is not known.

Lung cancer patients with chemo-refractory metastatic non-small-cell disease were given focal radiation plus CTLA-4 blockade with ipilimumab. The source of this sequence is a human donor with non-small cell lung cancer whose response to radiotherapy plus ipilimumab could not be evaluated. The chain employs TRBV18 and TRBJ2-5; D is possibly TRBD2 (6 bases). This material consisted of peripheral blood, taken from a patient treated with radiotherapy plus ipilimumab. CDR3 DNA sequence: TGTGCCAGCTCACCAAACGCGGCGGGGCAAGAGACCCAGTACTTC. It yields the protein CASSPNAAGQETQYF.